The 29 T cell receptor beta chains below come from one sample, sequenced in a study of T cells after yellow fever vaccination. Each CDR3 protein is one row after TCRdb ran MiXCR on the 5' RACE reads. The sample records about 500,000 distinct CDR3 sequences, about a sixth being singletons. The sequencing used PBMCs, collected roughly 5 days after the first yellow fever vaccination. These receptor sequences come from a man in his late teens or twenties who received the YFV17D yellow fever vaccine.

This chain links TRBV7-9 with TRBJ2-7, with D unresolved. Germline V gene sequence: CDR1 SEHNR, CDR2 FQNEAQ (reference sequence). The CDR3 is 13 residues long. V dropped 5 bases and J dropped 4 bases, with 12 bases sitting between them. Written as DNA, the CDR3 is TGTGCCAGCAGCCACCCCACAAAATACGAGCAGTACTTC. It encodes CASSHPTKYEQYF. The full variable domain, its missing parts supplied by reference TRBV7-9 and TRBJ2-7, is DTGVSQNPRHKITKRGQNVTFRCDPISEHNRLYWYRQTLGQGPEFLTYFQNEAQLEKSRLLSDRFSAERPKGSFSTLEIQRTEQGDSAMYLCASSHPTKYEQYFGPGTRLTVT.

This clonotype showed up just a few times. The chain joins TRBV20-1 to TRBJ2-3, with 9 positions matching TRBD2. Trimming cost V 5 bases and J 3 bases; bases outside gene matches: 9. The CDR3 has 15 residues. Germline lookup yields CDR1 DFQATT and CDR2 SNEGSKA (reference sequence). The CDR3 DNA reads TGCAGTGCTCCGACGGGGACTAGCCCTACAGATACGCAGTATTTT. It specifies CSAPTGTSPTDTQYF.

The gene calls are TRBV12-3 or TRBV12-4 and TRBJ2-1, with 10 bases fitting TRBD2. J lost 5 bases, V lost 7 bases, and 11 bases had no gene match. This CDR3 is built from 16 residues. CDR3 nucleotide sequence: TGTGCCAGCAAGCGTAGCGGGGGGTTAACACACAATGAGCAGTTCTTC. Translating it yields CASKRSGGLTHNEQFF.

This sequence joins TRBV9 and TRBJ1-2, with 8 bases that match TRBD1. The germline V gene has CDR1 SGDLS and CDR2 YYNGEE. This CDR3 contains 16 residues. V was clipped by 4 bases and J by 4 bases; unmatched bases: 12. CDR3: CASSLTRRGQVYGYTF. The CDR3, as DNA: TGTGCCAGCAGCCTCACCCGCAGGGGGCAAGTCTATGGCTACACCTTC.

This clonotype was observed a few times. The chain carries TRBV13 and TRBJ2-7, with D perhaps TRBD1 or TRBD2 (5 bases each). With 4 bases removed from V and 5 bases from J, the gap between germline ends came to 9 bases. This CDR3 is 12 amino acids long. Per germline, CDR1 PRHDT and CDR2 FYEKMQ (reference sequence). CDR3 in DNA: TGTGCCAGCAGCTGGGACCTCAACGAGCAGTACTTC. Amino acids: CASSWDLNEQYF. Variable domain in full (rest from reference TRBV13 and TRBJ2-7): AAGVIQSPRHLIKEKRETATLKCYPIPRHDTVYWYQQGPGQDPQFLISFYEKMQSDKGSIPDRFSAQQFSDYHSELNMSSLELGDSALYFCASSWDLNEQYFGPGTRLTVT.

This clonotype appeared many times. This chain links TRBV28 with TRBJ2-3; D is unresolved. The CDR3 runs 13 residues. Per germline, CDR1 MDHEN and CDR2 SYDVKM. V dropped 2 bases and J dropped 6 bases, with 9 bases sitting between them. The CDR3 is CASSLLEYDTQYF. The CDR3 DNA sequence: TGTGCCAGCAGTTTACTAGAGTATGATACGCAGTATTTT.

This clonotype has only a few counts. The V and J genes are TRBV12-5 and TRBJ2-2; a possible D gene is TRBD1 (5 bases). This CDR3 is 15 amino acids long. Germline V gives CDR1 LGHNT, CDR2 FRNRAP. V was pared by 0 bases and J by 1 base, with 6 bases between. The CDR3 sequence: CASGLVGVNTGELFF. In nucleotides, the CDR3 is TGTGCTAGTGGTTTGGTAGGGGTGAACACCGGGGAGCTGTTTTTT. The full variable domain, its missing parts supplied by reference TRBV12-5 and TRBJ2-2, is DARVTQTPRHKVTEMGQEVTMRCQPILGHNTVFWYRQTMMQGLELLAYFRNRAPLDDSGMPKDRFSAEMPDATLATLKIQPSEPRDSAVYFCASGLVGVNTGELFFGEGSRLTVL.

The rearrangement joins TRBV24-1 to TRBJ2-3; D is uncertain. CDR3 length: 15 residues. V lost 0 bases to trimming and J lost 4 bases, with 10 bases between them. Germline V gene data show CDR1 as KGHDR and CDR2 as SFDVKD. CDR3 DNA: TGTGCCACCAGTGATTTGCAAATGGGGTCAGATACGCAGTATTTT. This encodes CATSDLQMGSDTQYF.

The chain is built from TRBV9 and TRBJ1-1, with D maybe TRBD1 (6 bases). This CDR3 spans 14 amino acids. The germline V gene has CDR1 SGDLS and CDR2 YYNGEE. Trimming cost V 3 bases and J 4 bases, with 13 bases left between them. CDR3 loop: CASSGRQATTEAFF. CDR3 sequence (DNA): TGTGCCAGCAGCGGCCGACAGGCCACCACTGAAGCTTTCTTT.

The gene calls are TRBV7-3 and TRBJ1-2, with D perhaps matching TRBD1 (6 bases). V gave up 5 bases and J gave up 8 bases, with 15 bases separating them. Germline assignment: CDR1 SGHTA and CDR2 FQGTGA. The CDR3 has 13 amino acids. This CDR3 is CASSQPGAQGYTF. As DNA, the CDR3 is TGTGCCAGCAGCCAGCCGGGGGCGCAAGGCTACACCTTC.

This clonotype has a count of ten or more. The chain recombines TRBV5-1 with TRBJ2-1, with D possibly matching TRBD2 (6 bases). The germline V gene encodes CDR1 SGHRS and CDR2 YFSETQ. V was trimmed by 4 bases and J by 4 bases, leaving 9 bases between them. The CDR3 covers 13 residues. The CDR3 sequence is CASSLGTYNEQFF. CDR3 coding DNA: TGCGCCAGCAGCCTGGGGACTTACAATGAGCAGTTCTTC. Combining the CDR3 with reference TRBV5-1 and TRBJ2-1 gives the whole variable domain KAGVTQTPRYLIKTRGQQVTLSCSPISGHRSVSWYQQTPGQGLQFLFEYFSETQRNKGNFPGRFSGRQFSNSRSEMNVSTLELGDSALYLCASSLGTYNEQFFGPGTRLTVL.

This clonotype turned up a few times. V and J are TRBV5-4 and TRBJ1-6; D possibly corresponds to TRBD1 (5 bases). Germline V gene data show CDR1 as SGHNT and CDR2 as YYREEE (reference sequence). V lost 0 bases, J lost 7 bases, and 14 bases lay in between. The CDR3 totals 16 residues. The CDR3 bases are TGTGCCAGCAGCTTGGCTTACCCCGGGACCAATTCACCCCTCCACTTT. This translates into CASSLAYPGTNSPLHF.

The rearrangement uses TRBV4-1 and TRBJ2-5; 8 positions agree with TRBD2. The CDR3 is 14 residues long. Germline assignment: CDR1 MGHRA and CDR2 YSYEKL. Trimming took 6 bases from V and 5 from J; bases not matched to a gene: 8. CDR3 region: CASSTSGLAETQYF. The CDR3 region has the DNA TGCGCCAGCAGTACTAGCGGTTTGGCGGAGACCCAGTACTTC.

The chain couples TRBV11-2 to TRBJ2-7; TRBD1 is a possible D gene (6 bases). The germline gives CDR1 SGHAT, CDR2 FQNNGV. This CDR3 contains 14 residues. Trimming left V 5 bases short and J 2 bases short, with 13 bases between. The CDR3 region has the DNA TGTGCCAGCAGCCTCAGGACAGAACCCTACGAGCAGTACTTC. The encoded protein is CASSLRTEPYEQYF. Supplemented by reference TRBV11-2 and TRBJ2-7, the full variable domain reads EAGVAQSPRYKIIEKRQSVAFWCNPISGHATLYWYQQILGQGPKLLIQFQNNGVVDDSQLPKDRFSAERLKGVDSTLKIQPAKLEDSAVYLCASSLRTEPYEQYFGPGTRLTVT.

The chain joins TRBV12-5 to TRBJ1-1, with D possibly being TRBD1 (6 bases). Germline-derived CDR1 and CDR2 are LGHNT and FRNRAP. The length of the CDR3 is 12 residues. Trimming pared 5 bases from V and 4 bases from J, leaving 8 bases between. Written as DNA, the CDR3 is TGTGCTAGTGGTCTCAGGGGCACTGAAGCTTTCTTT. Protein product: CASGLRGTEAFF.

This clonotype was observed at least ten times. The rearrangement links TRBV7-9 to TRBJ2-3; TRBD2 matches at 10 bases. The CDR3 length is 11 residues. The germline gives CDR1 SEHNR, CDR2 FQNEAQ (reference sequence). The trim removed 6 bases at V and 13 bases at J, leaving 4 bases unmatched. The CDR3 region is CASSTGLAEYF. For the CDR3, the DNA is TGTGCCAGCAGTACAGGACTAGCGGAGTATTTT.

This clonotype was counted a few times. The chain employs TRBV12-3 or TRBV12-4 and TRBJ2-2, with TRBD2 identical over 12 bases. V lost 3 bases, J lost 5 bases, and 10 bases stayed unmatched. The CDR3 extends over 18 amino acids. CDR3 sequence reads: CASSLSGLAGINTGELFF. The CDR3 DNA follows: TGTGCCAGCAGTTTGTCCGGACTAGCGGGGATAAATACCGGGGAGCTGTTTTTT.

V and J are TRBV5-4 and TRBJ2-6; D remains ambiguous. The CDR3 is 18 amino acids. The germline V gene has CDR1 SGHNT and CDR2 YYREEE (reference sequence). Trimming pared 0 bases from V and 3 bases from J, leaving 16 bases between. The chain's CDR3 is CASSLVENTVRGANVLTF. CDR3 DNA: TGTGCCAGCAGCTTGGTCGAAAATACCGTACGTGGGGCCAACGTCCTGACTTTC.

There are a few counts of this clonotype. The gene calls are TRBV3-1 and TRBJ2-7; D unclear. Germline loops: CDR1 LGHDT, CDR2 YNNKEL (reference sequence). The CDR3 covers 14 residues. Trimming took off 0 bases at V and 2 bases at J, with 8 bases between the two ends. CDR3 bases: TGTGCCAGCAGCCAAGATCATGGGACCTACGAGCAGTACTTC. Encoded protein: CASSQDHGTYEQYF.

The chain combines TRBV29-1 with TRBJ2-2; possibly TRBD2 for D (7 bases). The CDR3 sequence is 14 residues long. Germline V gives CDR1 SQVTM, CDR2 ANQGSEA. Trimming pared 3 bases from V and 4 bases from J, leaving 12 bases between. CDR3 sequence: CSVDKGGGTGELFF. The CDR3 nucleotides read TGCAGCGTTGACAAGGGGGGGGGCACCGGGGAGCTGTTTTTT.

V and J are TRBV27 and TRBJ1-2, with TRBD1 identical over 7 bases. The V and J ends lost 5 bases and 2 bases, in that order; junction bases with no gene match: 5. The CDR3 is made up of 14 amino acids. Germline CDR1 reads MNHEY; CDR2 reads SMNVEV (reference sequence). CDR3 nucleotides: TGTGCCAGCAGTACAGGGGAGGGAAACTATGGCTACACCTTC. Its translation: CASSTGEGNYGYTF.

This clonotype has a handful of counts. J is TRBJ1-3 and V is TRBV7-2; no reliable D call. This CDR3 contains 15 residues. Trimming left V 1 base short and J 1 base short, with 8 bases between. CDR1 and CDR2 (germline): SGHTA, FQGNSA. In nucleotides, the CDR3 is TGTGCCAGCAGCTTAGTAGCGGAGTCTGGAAACACCATATATTTT. Translated, it gives CASSLVAESGNTIYF.

This clonotype was seen a few times. The chain uses TRBV15 and TRBJ1-4, with D possibly being TRBD1 (5 bases). CDR1 and CDR2 from the germline V gene are LNHNV and YYDKDF (reference sequence). The V end lost 5 bases, the J end lost 7 bases, and 20 bases lay between the germline ends. The CDR3 covers 16 residues. The DNA of the CDR3 is TGTGCCACCAGCGTAACCGACCAGGGCAAGATTGAAAAACTGTTTTTT. Translation gives CATSVTDQGKIEKLFF.

The rearrangement links TRBV6-1 to TRBJ2-2, with TRBD1 identical over 8 bases. Unmatched junction bases numbered 11, after V lost 5 bases and J lost 3 bases. The germline V gene encodes CDR1 MNHNS and CDR2 SASEGT. The CDR3 has 17 residues. The DNA of the CDR3 is TGTGCCAGCAGTCCGCCCAGGGGGCGCGGGGACACCGGGGAGCTGTTTTTT. It is translated as CASSPPRGRGDTGELFF.

This clonotype has more than one count but fewer than ten. The chain carries TRBV7-2 and TRBJ1-2; the match to TRBD1 covers 10 bases. The germline gives CDR1 SGHTA, CDR2 FQGNSA. Trimming removed 4 bases from V and 4 bases from J; junction bases left unmatched: 9. The CDR3 totals 16 residues. CDR3 protein: CASSSPWGDRGYGYTF. The CDR3, as DNA: TGTGCCAGCAGCTCCCCATGGGGGGACAGGGGCTATGGCTACACCTTC.

This clonotype came up many times. The chain is built from TRBV6-5 and TRBJ1-4; D gene unclear. This CDR3 is built from 12 residues. Trimming left V 4 bases short and J 7 bases short, with 7 bases between. Germline loops: CDR1 MNHEY, CDR2 SVGAGI. CDR3 DNA: TGTGCCAGCAGTTCACAAGGTGAAAAACTGTTTTTT. It encodes CASSSQGEKLFF.

The chain joins TRBV15 to TRBJ2-7, with 11 positions matching TRBD1. This CDR3 spans 19 amino acids. The germline V gene has CDR1 LNHNV and CDR2 YYDKDF (reference sequence). Trimming removed 5 bases from V and 4 bases from J; junction bases left unmatched: 19. The DNA for the CDR3 is TGTGCCACCAGCTCCCCATGGGGGGACAGGGGGTCGGCTAGGTACGAGCAGTACTTC. Protein product: CATSSPWGDRGSARYEQYF.

This clonotype was seen a few times. At one end, the junction sequence differs from germline, possibly due to a read error. This rearrangement joins TRBV7-7 to TRBJ2-3; 8 bases line up with TRBD2. Looked up from germline, CDR1 is SSHAT and CDR2 is FNYEAQ (reference sequence). This CDR3 has 15 amino acids. The CDR3 DNA reads as TGTGCTAGCAGCTTAGGGACTAGTCGGCTCGATACGCAGTATTTT. Translating it yields CASSLGTSRLDTQYF.

A single count supports this clonotype. The chain combines TRBV7-2 with TRBJ2-7; D may be TRBD2 (6 bases). The germline V and J ends were trimmed by 5 bases and 5 bases, with 16 bases remaining between them. The CDR3 is made up of 14 amino acids. The germline V gene has CDR1 SGHTA and CDR2 FQGNSA. In DNA form, the CDR3 reads TGTGCCAGCAGCCCAATGGGACTGTCGAACGAGCAGTACTTC. This codes for CASSPMGLSNEQYF.